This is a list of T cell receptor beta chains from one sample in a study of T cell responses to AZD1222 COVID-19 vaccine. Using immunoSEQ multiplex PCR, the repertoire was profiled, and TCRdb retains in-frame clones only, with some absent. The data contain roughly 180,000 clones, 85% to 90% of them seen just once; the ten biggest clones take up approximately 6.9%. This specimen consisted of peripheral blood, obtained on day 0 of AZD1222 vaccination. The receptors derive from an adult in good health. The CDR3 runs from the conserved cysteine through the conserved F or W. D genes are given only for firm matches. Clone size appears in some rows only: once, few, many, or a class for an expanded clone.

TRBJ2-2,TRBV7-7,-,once,TGTGCTAGCAGTTCTAGCCTCGGGGAGCTGTTTTTT,CASSSSLGELFF
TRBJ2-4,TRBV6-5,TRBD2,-,TGTGCCAGCAGTTCCCGACTAGCGGGGCGGGGGGACATTCAGTACTTC,CASSSRLAGRGDIQYF
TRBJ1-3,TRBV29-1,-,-,TGCAGCGCCGAAAGGGATTTCGGAAACACCATATATTTT,CSAERDFGNTIYF
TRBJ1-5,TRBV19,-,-,TGTGCCAGTAGTCCCTGGGAAGGCCCCCAGCATTTT,CASSPWEGPQHF
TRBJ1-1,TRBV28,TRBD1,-,TGTGCCAGCAGTCGGACAGGGGTCGCTTTCTTT,CASSRTGVAFF
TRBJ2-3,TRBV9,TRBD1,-,TGTGCCAGCAGCGACATGGACAGGGGGCGCGGACCAGATACGCAGTATTTT,CASSDMDRGRGPDTQYF
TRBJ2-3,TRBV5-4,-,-,TGTGCCAGTCTCTCGGGGGTTAGAAACACAGATACGCAGTATTTT,CASLSGVRNTDTQYF
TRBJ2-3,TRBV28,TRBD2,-,TGTGCCAGCAGTCCCCCGGCTAGCGGGGACCCAGATACGCAGTATTTT,CASSPPASGDPDTQYF
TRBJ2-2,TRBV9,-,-,TGTGCCAGCAGCGGGACAACAGGGAGGGGGGAGCTGTTTTTT,CASSGTTGRGELFF
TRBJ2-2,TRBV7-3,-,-,TGTGCCAGCAGCTTAGCACAGAACACCGGGGAGCTGTTTTTT,CASSLAQNTGELFF
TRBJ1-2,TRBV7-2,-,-,TGTGCCAGCAGCTTAGGTGAGGGGAGTGGCGCTGGCTACACCTTC,CASSLGEGSGAGYTF
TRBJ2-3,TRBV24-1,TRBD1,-,TGTGCCACCAGTGCCGGGACAGGGCTTCTTAGCACAGATACGCAGTATTTT,CATSAGTGLLSTDTQYF
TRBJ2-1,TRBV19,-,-,TGTGCCAGTAGTATTGAGGGGGGGAGCTCCTACAATGAGCAGTTCTTC,CASSIEGGSSYNEQFF
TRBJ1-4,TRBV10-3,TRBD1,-,TGTGCCATCAGTGACCAAACAGGGGTCGGGGAAAAACTGTTTTTT,CAISDQTGVGEKLFF
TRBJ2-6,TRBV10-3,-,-,TGTGCCATCAGTGGGGGGCAGGGGACCTTGACAGGGGCCAACGTCCTGACTTTC,CAISGGQGTLTGANVLTF
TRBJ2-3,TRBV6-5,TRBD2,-,TGTGCCAGCAGACAACTAGCGGGGGGAACAGATACGCAGTATTTT,CASRQLAGGTDTQYF
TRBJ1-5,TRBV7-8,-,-,TGTGCCAGCAGCCCCGGCAGCAGCAATCAGCCCCAGCATTTT,CASSPGSSNQPQHF
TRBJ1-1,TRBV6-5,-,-,TGTGCCAGCAGTACGAGTTGGGGTAACACTGAAGCTTTCTTT,CASSTSWGNTEAFF
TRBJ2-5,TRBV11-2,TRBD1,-,TGTGCCAGCAGCTTTCGGAACAGGGGGCGTTTAGAGACCCAGTACTTC,CASSFRNRGRLETQYF
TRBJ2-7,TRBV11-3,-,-,TGTGCCAGCAGCCTCACCGCTCAAGACTACGAGCAGTACTTC,CASSLTAQDYEQYF
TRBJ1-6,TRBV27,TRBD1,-,TGTGCCAGCAGTCTAGGGCAGACAGGGGGCTCACCCCTCCACTTT,CASSLGQTGGSPLHF
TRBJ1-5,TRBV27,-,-,TGTGCCAGCAGTTTCGACAAGTATCAGCCCCAGCATTTT,CASSFDKYQPQHF
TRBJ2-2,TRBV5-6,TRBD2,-,TGTGCCAGCAGCCCATACCAGCGGGGGGGCACCGGGGAGCTGTTTTTT,CASSPYQRGGTGELFF
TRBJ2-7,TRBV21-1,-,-,TGTGCCAGCAGCAAAGGACAGGGAGACGAGCAGTACTTC,CASSKGQGDEQYF
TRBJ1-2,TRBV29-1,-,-,TGCAGCGTGAGAACAATGCCCTCCTTCGGCTACACCTTC,CSVRTMPSFGYTF
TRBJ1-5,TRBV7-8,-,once,TGTGCCAGCAGCTTAGCCCAGTGGGGGATTGGCAATCAGCCCCAGCATTTT,CASSLAQWGIGNQPQHF
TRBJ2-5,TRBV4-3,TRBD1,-,TGCGCCAGCAGCCAATCCGGGACAGGGGATCAAGAGACCCAGTACTTC,CASSQSGTGDQETQYF
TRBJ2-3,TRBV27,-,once,TGTGCCAGCAGTTTCTCGGGGGCGAGGGATACGCAGTATTTT,CASSFSGARDTQYF
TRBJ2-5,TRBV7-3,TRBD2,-,TGTGCCAGCAGCTCCGAGCGGGGTCGGGGCGAGACCCAGTACTTC,CASSSERGRGETQYF
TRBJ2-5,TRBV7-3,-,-,TGTGCCAGCAGCTTAATGGGCAGGTACCAAGAGACCCAGTACTTC,CASSLMGRYQETQYF
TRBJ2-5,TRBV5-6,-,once,TGTGCCAGCAGCGAAGAAGCCCAAGAGACCCAGTACTTC,CASSEEAQETQYF
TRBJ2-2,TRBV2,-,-,TGTGCCAGCAGTGAGTGGTCGGGCCCCGGGTTCGGGGAGCTGTTTTTT,CASSEWSGPGFGELFF
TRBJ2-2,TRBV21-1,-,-,TGTGCCAGCAGCAAATGGATCCGGGGGGTGAACACCGGGGAGCTGTTTTTT,CASSKWIRGVNTGELFF
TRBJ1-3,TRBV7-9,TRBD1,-,TGTGCCAGCAGCCAAACAGGGGGTGGAAACACCATATATTTT,CASSQTGGGNTIYF
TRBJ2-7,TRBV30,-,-,TGTGCCTGGAGTCTGAGCGGGCTAACCTACGAGCAGTACTTC,CAWSLSGLTYEQYF
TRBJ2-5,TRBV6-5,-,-,TGTGCCAGCAGTTGGCACAAAACGTCAAATCAAGAGACCCAGTACTTC,CASSWHKTSNQETQYF
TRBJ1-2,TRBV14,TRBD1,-,TGTGCCAGCAGCCCCGGGACAGGCTATGGCTACACCTTC,CASSPGTGYGYTF
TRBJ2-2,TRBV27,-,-,TGTGCCAGCAGTCCGAACACCGGGGAGCTGTTTTTT,CASSPNTGELFF
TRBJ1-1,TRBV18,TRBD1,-,TGTGCCAGCCTCCCGCGGACAGGGGAGAACACTGAAGCTTTCTTT,CASLPRTGENTEAFF
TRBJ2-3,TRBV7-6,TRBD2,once,TGTGCCAGCAGCCCGGGACTAGCGGGGATGTCTTCTCGCACAGATACGCAGTATTTT,CASSPGLAGMSSRTDTQYF
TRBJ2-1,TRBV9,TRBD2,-,TGTGCCAGCAGCGAAAATAGCGGGTTTGGCAATGAGCAGTTCTTC,CASSENSGFGNEQFF
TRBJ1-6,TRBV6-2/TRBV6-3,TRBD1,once,TGTGCCAGCAACCCCGATCGAACAGGGGCCCATTCACCCCTCCACTTT,CASNPDRTGAHSPLHF
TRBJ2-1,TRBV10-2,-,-,TGCGCCAGCAGTGAGGCAGGGACGTGGCAGTTCTTC,CASSEAGTWQFF
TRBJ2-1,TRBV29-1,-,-,TGCAGCGGCTGCTGGGGGGCCGATGAGCAGTTCTTC,CSGCWGADEQFF
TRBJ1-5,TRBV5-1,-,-,TGCGCCAGCAGCTTGGCGGGGCCGGATCAGCCCCAGCATTTT,CASSLAGPDQPQHF
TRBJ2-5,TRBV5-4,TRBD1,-,TGTGCCAGCAGCCCGACAGGGGGACAGACCCAGTACTTC,CASSPTGGQTQYF
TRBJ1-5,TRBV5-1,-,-,TGCGCCAGCAGCTTGGGGACCGCCGTCAATCAGCCCCAGCATTTT,CASSLGTAVNQPQHF
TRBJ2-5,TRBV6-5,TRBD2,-,TGTGCCAGCAGTCGGCTAGCGGGCGGATCTGAGACCCAGTACTTC,CASSRLAGGSETQYF
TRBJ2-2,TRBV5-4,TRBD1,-,TGTGCCAGCAGCTTTGGAGACAGGGCCACCGGGGAGCTGTTTTTT,CASSFGDRATGELFF
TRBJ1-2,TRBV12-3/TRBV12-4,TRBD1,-,TGTGCCAGCAGGCGAGACAGGGTCTATGGCTACACCTTC,CASRRDRVYGYTF
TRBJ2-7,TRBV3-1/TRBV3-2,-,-,TGTGCCAGCAGCCAAGCTACCTACGAGCAGTACTTC,CASSQATYEQYF
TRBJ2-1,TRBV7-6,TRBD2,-,TGTGCCAGCAGCTTAGGACTAGCGGGGGGGCTTGAGCAGTTCTTC,CASSLGLAGGLEQFF